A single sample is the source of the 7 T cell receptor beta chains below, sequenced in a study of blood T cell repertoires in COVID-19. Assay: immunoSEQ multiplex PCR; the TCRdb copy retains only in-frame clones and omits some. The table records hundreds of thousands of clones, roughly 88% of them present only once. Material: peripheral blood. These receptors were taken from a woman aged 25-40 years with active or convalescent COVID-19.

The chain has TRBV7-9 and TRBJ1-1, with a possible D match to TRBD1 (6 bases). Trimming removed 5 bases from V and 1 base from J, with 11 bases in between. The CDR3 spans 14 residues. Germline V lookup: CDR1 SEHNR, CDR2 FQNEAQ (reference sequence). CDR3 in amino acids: CASSDRGANTEAFF. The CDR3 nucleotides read TGTGCCAGCAGCGACCGGGGGGCGAACACTGAAGCTTTCTTT.

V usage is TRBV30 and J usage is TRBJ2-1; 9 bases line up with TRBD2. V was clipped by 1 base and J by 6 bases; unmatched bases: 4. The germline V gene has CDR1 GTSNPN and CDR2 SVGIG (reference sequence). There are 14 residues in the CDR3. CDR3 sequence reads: CAWSGSGRTNEQFF. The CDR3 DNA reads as TGTGCCTGGAGTGGTAGCGGGAGAACCAATGAGCAGTTCTTC. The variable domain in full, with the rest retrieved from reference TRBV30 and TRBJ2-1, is SQTIHQWPATLVQPVGSPLSLECTVEGTSNPNLYWYRQAAGRGLQLLFYSVGIGQISSEVPQNLSASRPQDRQFILSSKKLLLSDSGFYLCAWSGSGRTNEQFFGPGTRLTVL.

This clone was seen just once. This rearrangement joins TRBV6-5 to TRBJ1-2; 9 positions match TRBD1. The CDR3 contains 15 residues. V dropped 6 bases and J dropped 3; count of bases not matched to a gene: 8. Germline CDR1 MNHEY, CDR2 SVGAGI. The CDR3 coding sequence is TGTGCCAGCAGCCATAGACAGGGGGAAGACTATGGCTACACCTTC. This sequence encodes CASSHRQGEDYGYTF.

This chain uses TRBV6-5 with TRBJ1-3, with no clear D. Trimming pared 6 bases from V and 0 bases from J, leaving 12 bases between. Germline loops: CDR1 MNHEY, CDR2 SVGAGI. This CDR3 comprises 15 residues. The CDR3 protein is CASSPEGSSGNTIYF. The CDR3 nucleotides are TGTGCCAGCAGCCCCGAGGGAAGCTCTGGAAACACCATATATTTT.

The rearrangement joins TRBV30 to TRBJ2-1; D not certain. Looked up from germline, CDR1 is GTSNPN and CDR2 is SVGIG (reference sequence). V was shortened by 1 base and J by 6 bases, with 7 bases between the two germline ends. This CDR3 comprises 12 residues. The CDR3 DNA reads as TGTGCCTGGAGTGGATCCGGCAATGAGCAGTTCTTC. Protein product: CAWSGSGNEQFF.

CDR3 DNA sequence: TGTGCCAGCAGCCAAGATCTGCCGCGAGGCCACGAGCAGTACTTC. Amino acids: CASSQDLPRGHEQYF. V gene TRBV14 combines with J gene TRBJ2-7; D remains ambiguous. Trimming pared 0 bases from V and 5 bases from J, leaving 14 bases between. Germline loops: CDR1 SGHDN, CDR2 FVKESK. This CDR3 is built from 15 residues. The whole variable domain, remainder taken from reference TRBV14 and TRBJ2-7, is EAGVTQFPSHSVIEKGQTVTLRCDPISGHDNLYWYRRVMGKEIKFLLHFVKESKQDESGMPNNRFLAERTGGTYSTLKVQPAELEDSGVYFCASSQDLPRGHEQYFGPGTRLTVT.

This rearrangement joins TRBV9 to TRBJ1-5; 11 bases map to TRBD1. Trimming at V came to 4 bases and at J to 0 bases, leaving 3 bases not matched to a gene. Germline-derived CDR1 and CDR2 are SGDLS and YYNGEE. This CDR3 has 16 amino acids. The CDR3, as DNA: TGTGCCAGCAGCACAGGACAGGGGGCTAGCAATCAGCCCCAGCATTTT. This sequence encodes CASSTGQGASNQPQHF.